A single sample is the source of the 18 T cell receptor beta chains below, sequenced in a study of blood T cells in healthy people across ages. A second PCR of roughly 7 to 11 cycles used a sample-barcoded 5' primer and a J-beta primer mix. TCRdb processed the 5' RACE reads anew with MiXCR; each CDR3 protein has one entry. The repertoire holds approximately 960,000 distinct CDR3 sequences, with roughly 28% as singletons. The same data also contributed to another study, on T cells of mothers and their children.

Sequenced: blood. The receptors stem from a woman in her thirties or forties in good health.

The rearrangement links TRBV18 to TRBJ2-7; 9 bases map to TRBD1. The germline V gene encodes CDR1 KGHSH and CDR2 LQKENI. The trim removed 0 bases at V and 7 bases at J, leaving 7 bases unmatched. The CDR3 has 15 amino acids. CDR3 sequence: CASSPPEGTGREQYF. As DNA, the CDR3 is TGTGCCAGCTCACCACCCGAAGGGACAGGGCGAGAGCAGTACTTC. The full variable domain, its missing parts supplied by reference TRBV18 and TRBJ2-7, is NAGVMQNPRHLVRRRGQEARLRCSPMKGHSHVYWYRQLPEEGLKFMVYLQKENIIDESGMPKERFSAEFPKEGPSILRIQQVVRGDSAAYFCASSPPEGTGREQYFGPGTRLTVT.

This clonotype was seen ten or more times. V is TRBV4-1 and J is TRBJ2-1, with TRBD1 matching 11 bases. Germline trimming cut 1 base from V and 7 bases from J; bases unmatched to any gene: 3. Germline CDR1 MGHRA, CDR2 YSYEKL. The CDR3 sequence is 15 residues long. CDR3 residues: CASSQGTGGENEQFF. CDR3 DNA: TGCGCCAGCAGCCAAGGGACAGGGGGCGAAAATGAGCAGTTCTTC.

This clonotype was seen at least ten times. The V gene is TRBV28, the J gene TRBJ2-3, with a tentative D call TRBD2 (6 bases). V was cut by 3 bases and J by 6 bases, with 13 bases left in between. Germline V lookup: CDR1 MDHEN, CDR2 SYDVKM. The CDR3 loop spans 14 amino acids. DNA for the CDR3: TGTGCCAGCAGTTTCGGGCAGGGAGGTGATACGCAGTATTTT. It translates to CASSFGQGGDTQYF.

Only a few counts were recorded for this clonotype. The chain couples TRBV28 to TRBJ1-5, with 9 nucleotides matching TRBD1. V gave up 4 bases and J gave up 4 bases; unmatched junction bases: 2. This CDR3 spans 14 amino acids. Looked up from germline, CDR1 is MDHEN and CDR2 is SYDVKM. The CDR3 reads CASSWDRVNQPQHF. In nucleotides, the CDR3 is TGTGCCAGCAGTTGGGACAGGGTAAATCAGCCCCAGCATTTT.

This clonotype has at least ten counts. The V and J genes are TRBV12-3 or TRBV12-4 and TRBJ2-3; D gene uncertain. There are 13 residues in the CDR3. V gave up 6 bases and J gave up 2 bases, with 9 bases separating them. This CDR3 reads CASRPPTTDTQYF. Written as DNA, the CDR3 is TGTGCCAGCAGGCCCCCTACCACAGATACGCAGTATTTT.

This clonotype showed up just a few times. The chain uses TRBV27 and TRBJ2-5; a possible D gene is TRBD1 (6 bases). This CDR3 is built from 15 residues. The V end was cut by 6 bases, the J end by 11 bases, with 25 bases between. Per the germline V gene, CDR1 is MNHEY and CDR2 is SMNVEV (reference sequence). The CDR3 bases are TGTGCCAGCAGCCCAAGAACAGGGTCAAGTGTGGAGCAGTACTTC. Translated: CASSPRTGSSVEQYF.

This clonotype was seen many times. V and J are TRBV10-3 and TRBJ2-5; TRBD2 aligns across 8 bases. Trimming at V came to 2 bases and at J to 4 bases, leaving 6 bases not matched to a gene. Germline V lookup: CDR1 ENHRY, CDR2 SYGVKD. The CDR3 is 15 amino acids. CDR3 sequence: CAISEGGGPTETQYF. The CDR3 DNA is TGTGCCATCAGTGAGGGCGGGGGGCCCACAGAGACCCAGTACTTC.

With respect to this clonotype: One end of the junction fails to match germline, which may point to a read error. The genes are TRBV28 and TRBJ2-7; 10 bases fit TRBD1. Germline CDR1 reads MDHEN; CDR2 reads SYDVKM. The CDR3 contains 15 residues. In DNA form, the CDR3 reads TGTGCCAGCAGTGACAGGGGGCTGGAAAAAAACGAGCGGTACTTC. Its protein is CASSDRGLEKNERYF.

The DNA of the CDR3 is TGTGCCAGCAGCCAAGGGATCAGGCCTGGGGCCAACGTCCTGACTTTC. Its translation is CASSQGIRPGANVLTF. The V gene is TRBV3-1, the J gene TRBJ2-6; D ambiguous. Germline CDR1 reads LGHDT; CDR2 reads YNNKEL (reference sequence). V was pared by 1 base and J by 2 bases, with 9 bases between. The CDR3 is made up of 16 amino acids.

This clonotype was detected many times. This chain links TRBV12-3 or TRBV12-4 with TRBJ2-5; 7 nucleotides align to TRBD1. After removal of 6 bases from V and 5 bases from J, the junction contained 6 bases not matched to a gene. CDR3 size: 13 residues. DNA for the CDR3: TGTGCCAGCAGAGGGACAGTGGTGGAGACCCAGTACTTC. Its translation: CASRGTVVETQYF.

In its sample, this clonotype was seen many times. The V and J genes are TRBV9 and TRBJ2-7, with D perhaps matching TRBD1 (5 bases). Trimming removed 0 bases from V and 2 bases from J, with 15 bases in between. Germline V gene lookup returns CDR1 SGDLS and CDR2 YYNGEE. The CDR3 is 16 residues long. The CDR3 bases are TGTGCCAGCAGCGTAGGAGACTCAGGGCACGCCTACGAGCAGTACTTC. Translating gives CASSVGDSGHAYEQYF.

The chain joins TRBV5-1 to TRBJ2-3; D is perhaps TRBD2 (5 bases). This CDR3 is 14 amino acids long. V was pared by 1 base and J by 4 bases, with 10 bases between. Germline-derived CDR1 and CDR2 are SGHRS and YFSETQ. CDR3 coding DNA: TGCGCCAGCAGCTTGTGGGGAGAGGCAGATACGCAGTATTTT. This gives the protein CASSLWGEADTQYF.

This clonotype was detected only a few times. The junction does not match germline at one end; this may be a read error. The V and J genes are TRBV4-1 and TRBJ1-2, with 8 bases identical to TRBD1. Germline CDR1 is MGHRA and CDR2 is YSYEKL. CDR3 length: 14 amino acids. CDR3 in amino acids: CASGQEWTGSGYTF. For the CDR3, the DNA is TGCGCCAGCGGCCAAGAATGGACAGGGTCTGGCTACACCTTC.

This rearrangement joins TRBV20-1 to TRBJ1-5; a possible D gene is TRBD1 (6 bases). There are 14 residues in the CDR3. CDR1 and CDR2 from the germline V gene are DFQATT and SNEGSKA (reference sequence). V was clipped by 6 bases and J by 3 bases, with 15 bases between them. Written as DNA, the CDR3 is TGCAGTGCCCCCCCACCAGGGGACAATCAGCCCCAGCATTTT. Translated, it gives CSAPPPGDNQPQHF.

This clonotype was detected only a few times. The chain couples TRBV18 to TRBJ2-3, with D perhaps TRBD2 (6 bases). CDR1 and CDR2 from the germline V gene are KGHSH and LQKENI. V was clipped by 2 bases and J by 4 bases, with 7 bases between them. The CDR3 is made up of 13 amino acids. The DNA for the CDR3 is TGTGCCAGCTCACCAGAGCGGGCAGATACGCAGTATTTT. Its translation: CASSPERADTQYF.

This clonotype was found a few times. The chain has TRBV7-2 and TRBJ1-4; 7 bases are shared with TRBD1. CDR3 size: 15 residues. Germline V lookup: CDR1 SGHTA, CDR2 FQGNSA. V shed 0 bases, J shed 10 bases, and the junction held 8 bases outside the gene matches. The CDR3, as DNA: TGTGCCAGCAGCTTAGCGAGACAGGGTAGGAGAAAACTGTTTTTT. Its translation is CASSLARQGRRKLFF.

As for this clonotype: Since a much larger clone is just one base distant, this may be a read error. The J gene is TRBJ2-5, the V gene TRBV7-2; possibly TRBD1 or TRBD2 for D (6 bases each). This CDR3 has 14 residues. From germline, CDR1 is SGHTA and CDR2 FQGNSA. CDR3 DNA: TGTGCCAGCTCACGAGGGGGGCAGAGCTACGAGCAGGACTTC. This translates into CASSRGGQSYEQDF.

A note on this clonotype: At one boundary the junction diverges from the germline segment, which might be a read error. This chain uses TRBV10-3 with TRBJ1-5; unclear D gene. The CDR3 extends over 13 amino acids. Germline lookup yields CDR1 ENHRY and CDR2 SYGVKD. The CDR3 DNA follows: TGTACCATCAGTGAAGGACCCAAACAGCCCCAGCATTTT. This encodes CTISEGPKQPQHF.